This entry concerns a single T cell receptor (beta chain). The antigen is unknown. With a much larger clone just one base away, this may be a read error. The sample originates from a study of blood T cells in healthy people across ages. Study-wide findings and caveats: The unsorted PBMCs prevented any conclusive comparison of naive versus antigen-experienced cells.

The authors ran a second PCR of roughly 7 to 11 cycles using a sample-barcoded 5' primer and a J-beta primer mix. Each single sample gave us at least 2.5 million CDR3-containing paired-end reads. Using its own MiXCR run on the 5' RACE reads, TCRdb lists one record per CDR3 protein. The sample carries around 710,000 distinct CDR3 sequences, 40% to 45% recorded once. V gave up 5 bases and J gave up 5 bases, with 16 bases separating them. This CDR3 has 14 residues. Germline V gives CDR1 MNHNY, CDR2 SVGAGI (reference sequence). This sequence joins TRBV6-6 and TRBJ2-7, with D unclear. Input material: blood. The sequence came from a woman aged 55 to 70 in good health. Here the CDR3 reads CASSNRRIGNEQYF. The CDR3 DNA follows: TGTGCCAGCAGTAATAGGAGAATTGGCAACGAGCAGTACTTC.